These 12 T cell receptor beta chains share one sample of origin, sequenced in a study of cytomegalovirus exposure and HLA in healthy donors. PCR primers comprised 60 Vbeta and 13 Jbeta primers. Sequenced by immunoSEQ multiplex PCR; TCRdb stores in-frame clones only, minus some. Here the sample spans over 60,000 clones, 65% to 85% being singletons. The sample consisted of PBMCs. These receptors came from a man aged 70-80 years in good health and CMV-seronegative.

This clone was detected a few times. This chain uses TRBV4-3 with TRBJ2-2, with 11 nucleotides matching TRBD2. Trimming at V came to 1 base and at J to 3 bases, leaving 7 bases not matched to a gene. Germline loops: CDR1 LGHNA, CDR2 YSLEER. The CDR3 extends over 18 amino acids. In DNA form, the CDR3 reads TGCGCCAGCAGCCAAGGGGTAGCGGGAGGGCCGTACACCGGGGAGCTGTTTTTT. It yields the protein CASSQGVAGGPYTGELFF.

This clone was seen only a few times. This probably arose from a read error, given a far larger clone one base away. The rearrangement links TRBV4-1 to TRBJ1-3; maybe TRBD1 (5 bases). Germline V CDR1 and CDR2: MGHRA, YSYEKL. Trimming removed 0 bases from V and 9 bases from J, with 21 bases in between. This CDR3 comprises 17 residues. The CDR3, as DNA: TGCGCCAGCAGCCAAGATCCCAGGGTTTGGATAGCGGGCACCATATATTTT. It yields the protein CASSQDPRVWIAGTIYF.

This chain joins TRBV15 and TRBJ2-6; the D is unclear. Germline V gene sequence: CDR1 LNHNV, CDR2 YYDKDF (reference sequence). The V and J ends lost 0 bases and 1 base respectively, with 13 bases between them. CDR3 length: 18 residues. CDR3 DNA sequence: TGTGCCACCAGCAGAGAGGCAGCGTACCCTTCTGGGGCCAACGTCCTGACTTTC. Protein sequence: CATSREAAYPSGANVLTF.

The chain recombines TRBV30 with TRBJ1-3; no definite D call. The CDR3 totals 15 residues. Germline CDR1 is GTSNPN and CDR2 is SVGIG (reference sequence). V lost 3 bases and J lost 3, with 15 bases in between. The CDR3 is CAWSDWGGVGNTIYF. CDR3 in DNA: TGTGCCTGGAGCGACTGGGGAGGCGTTGGAAACACCATATATTTT.

J is TRBJ1-2 and V is TRBV28; 7 nucleotides match TRBD1. There are 15 residues in the CDR3. Trimming cost V 7 bases and J 7 bases; bases outside gene matches: 15. CDR1 is MDHEN, CDR2 SYDVKM, per germline. The CDR3 loop reads CASTWGDRVWSGYTF. The CDR3 DNA sequence: TGTGCCAGCACCTGGGGCGACAGGGTGTGGAGTGGCTACACCTTC.

This clone was found a few times. This chain uses TRBV30 with TRBJ2-2, with D perhaps TRBD1 (6 bases). Trimming cost V 2 bases and J 0 bases, with 16 bases left between them. Germline assignment: CDR1 GTSNPN and CDR2 SVGIG (reference sequence). This CDR3 contains 17 residues. The CDR3, as DNA: TGTGCCTGGAGTCCGACAACAGGGTTTACGAACACCGGGGAGCTGTTTTTT. Translation gives CAWSPTTGFTNTGELFF.

The chain's CDR3 is CASSPPSGGGYNEQFF. The DNA for the CDR3 is TGTGCCAGCTCACCACCGTCTGGCGGGGGTTACAATGAGCAGTTCTTC. The genes are TRBV18 and TRBJ2-1, with 7 bases fitting TRBD2. CDR3 length: 16 residues. V lost 0 bases to trimming and J lost 4 bases; unmatched junction nucleotides: 6. The germline V gene has CDR1 KGHSH and CDR2 LQKENI.

The genes are TRBV18 and TRBJ2-7, with D perhaps matching TRBD1 (6 bases). This CDR3 has 15 amino acids. CDR1 and CDR2 (germline): KGHSH, LQKENI. Trimming removed 2 bases from V and 2 bases from J, with 13 bases in between. The CDR3 bases are TGTGCCAGCTCACCAACAGGGATAACGACCTACGAGCAGTACTTC. This gives the protein CASSPTGITTYEQYF. Filled out from reference TRBV18 and TRBJ2-7, the complete variable domain reads NAGVMQNPRHLVRRRGQEARLRCSPMKGHSHVYWYRQLPEEGLKFMVYLQKENIIDESGMPKERFSAEFPKEGPSILRIQQVVRGDSAAYFCASSPTGITTYEQYFGPGTRLTVT.

The chain couples TRBV19 to TRBJ2-2; weak D call: TRBD1 (6 bases). Trimming took 5 bases from V and 6 from J, leaving 13 bases between them. The CDR3 consists of 14 residues. Germline CDR1 and CDR2: LNHDA and SQIVND (reference sequence). The CDR3 loop reads CASSSSTGSGELFF. For the CDR3, the DNA is TGTGCCAGTAGTTCCAGCACAGGGTCCGGGGAGCTGTTTTTT.

V gene TRBV5-4 combines with J gene TRBJ2-3, with 10 positions matching TRBD1. The CDR3 extends over 16 amino acids. With 4 bases clipped from V and 4 bases from J, the junction kept 9 bases outside the gene matches. CDR1 SGHNT and CDR2 YYREEE come from the germline V gene (reference sequence). The CDR3 region is CASSLRQGARADTQYF. As DNA, the CDR3 is TGTGCCAGCAGCCTAAGACAGGGGGCTAGGGCAGATACGCAGTATTTT.

This clone came up once. The chain joins TRBV5-1 to TRBJ2-3; TRBD1 might be the D (6 bases). Trimming removed 5 bases at V and 1 base at J, with 11 bases between. Germline assignment: CDR1 SGHRS and CDR2 YFSETQ. This CDR3 contains 14 residues. This CDR3 is CASRARQGTDTQYF. The CDR3 DNA is TGCGCCAGCAGGGCCCGACAGGGCACAGATACGCAGTATTTT.

This chain links TRBV27 with TRBJ2-1; 9 positions agree with TRBD1. This CDR3 region has 14 residues. V was pared by 3 bases and J by 8 bases, with 5 bases of the junction left unmatched. Per the germline V gene, CDR1 is MNHEY and CDR2 is SMNVEV (reference sequence). In nucleotides, the CDR3 is TGTGCCAGCAGTTTGCGGGACAGGGACGATGAGCAGTTCTTC. Its translation: CASSLRDRDDEQFF.